The clone carrying this TCR beta chain appeared a single time. Generated by immunoSEQ multiplex PCR, the TCRdb table keeps only in-frame clones and is missing some. The repertoire includes 100,000 to 150,000 clones, around 90% of them detected once, and roughly 8% sits in the top ten. The record originates from a study of blood T cell repertoires in COVID-19. This CDR3 has 16 residues. V was pared by 3 bases and J by 8 bases, with 10 bases of the junction left unmatched. Germline CDR1 is LNHDA and CDR2 is SQIVND (reference sequence). The rearrangement uses TRBV19 and TRBJ1-4, with 9 bases fitting TRBD1. The TCR comes from a human donor in a cohort sampled during active COVID-19. The sample was peripheral blood. The CDR3 region has the DNA TGTGCCAGTAGTATTCAGCGGGACAGGGACTCCGAAAAACTGTTTTTT. Translation: CASSIQRDRDSEKLFF.